The 6 T cell receptor beta chains listed next were all sequenced from one sample in a study of T cell responses to AZD1222 COVID-19 vaccine. Method: immunoSEQ multiplex PCR; TCRdb's copy keeps in-frame clones and lacks some. The repertoire holds 74,000 or so clones, with 70% to 90% as singletons. Sequences were derived from peripheral blood, sampled on day 0 of AZD1222 vaccination. All receptors come from an adult in good health.

J is TRBJ2-7 and V is TRBV6-2 or TRBV6-3; D uncertain. The CDR3 has 13 amino acids. Trimming left V 2 bases short and J 1 base short, with 6 bases between. Germline loops: CDR1 MNHEY, CDR2 SVGEGT. The CDR3 DNA sequence: TGTGCCAGCAGTTACAGTCGTTCCTACGAGCAGTACTTC. This gives the protein CASSYSRSYEQYF.

This chain joins TRBV5-1 and TRBJ2-2; 8 bases map to TRBD2. The CDR3 has 16 residues. Trimming at V came to 6 bases and at J to 1 base, leaving 8 bases not matched to a gene. Germline V CDR1 and CDR2: SGHRS, YFSETQ. CDR3 protein: CASTRLAGQNTGELFF. The DNA of the CDR3 is TGCGCCAGCACCCGGCTAGCGGGTCAGAACACCGGGGAGCTGTTTTTT. The entire variable domain, with the rest obtained from reference TRBV5-1 and TRBJ2-2, is as follows: KAGVTQTPRYLIKTRGQQVTLSCSPISGHRSVSWYQQTPGQGLQFLFEYFSETQRNKGNFPGRFSGRQFSNSRSEMNVSTLELGDSALYLCASTRLAGQNTGELFFGEGSRLTVL.

The V call is TRBV27, the J call TRBJ1-2, with 10 bases identical to TRBD1. Germline lookup yields CDR1 MNHEY and CDR2 SMNVEV (reference sequence). CDR3 length equals 15 residues. Trimming took 4 bases from V and 4 from J; bases not matched to a gene: 6. The CDR3 coding sequence is TGTGCCAGCAGTTCGGGACAGGGGATAATCTATGGCTACACCTTC. Translation gives CASSSGQGIIYGYTF.

The chain has TRBV3-1 (or the pseudogene TRBV3-2) and TRBJ2-5; 9 nucleotides align to TRBD2. CDR3 length: 16 residues. Germline assignment: CDR1 LGHDT and CDR2 YNNKEL (reference sequence). With V trimmed by 1 base and J by 5 bases, 8 bases remained unmatched. The CDR3 sequence: CASSQGSAGGLETQYF. The CDR3 bases are TGTGCCAGCAGCCAAGGATCTGCGGGGGGGCTGGAGACCCAGTACTTC.

The chain recombines TRBV18 with TRBJ2-7, with D possibly being TRBD2 (6 bases). Trimming removed 3 bases from V and 0 bases from J, with 15 bases in between. In germline, CDR1 is KGHSH, CDR2 LQKENI. The CDR3 covers 16 residues. The CDR3 is CASSPGGSTYSYEQYF. DNA of the CDR3: TGTGCCAGCTCACCGGGGGGTTCGACTTACTCCTACGAGCAGTACTTC. Based on the CDR3 plus reference TRBV18 and TRBJ2-7, the full variable domain is NAGVMQNPRHLVRRRGQEARLRCSPMKGHSHVYWYRQLPEEGLKFMVYLQKENIIDESGMPKERFSAEFPKEGPSILRIQQVVRGDSAAYFCASSPGGSTYSYEQYFGPGTRLTVT.

The chain links TRBV14 to TRBJ1-2; 9 bases are a match to TRBD1. The CDR3 length is 13 residues. Germline V gene lookup returns CDR1 SGHDN and CDR2 FVKESK. The V and J ends lost 3 bases and 5 bases, in that order; junction bases with no gene match: 1. CDR3 residues: CASSQGTGYGYTF. The DNA of the CDR3 is TGTGCCAGCAGCCAGGGGACAGGGTATGGCTACACCTTC.